A single sample is the source of the 28 T cell receptor beta chains below, sequenced in a study of breast tumors, draining lymph nodes, adjacent tissues. Using its own MiXCR run on the multiplex PCR reads, TCRdb lists one record per CDR3 protein. Here the sample spans 100,000 or so distinct CDR3 sequences, around 20% being singletons. Breast cancer patients provided tissue from their axillary draining lymph nodes. The sequencing sample was made of axillary lymph node tissue. All receptors come from a female donor with breast cancer. Some clones in this sample may be carry-over from other donors' samples.

Many counts were recorded for this clonotype. The chain employs TRBV6-5 and TRBJ1-2; D unclear. Germline V gene data show CDR1 as MNHEY and CDR2 as SVGAGI. Trimming took 2 bases from V and 7 from J, leaving 5 bases between them. The CDR3 totals 11 residues. The CDR3: CASSYAGGYTF. Written as DNA, the CDR3 is TGTGCCAGCAGTTACGCCGGTGGCTACACCTTC.

The genes are TRBV6-1 and TRBJ2-3, with D perhaps matching TRBD2 (5 bases). The CDR3 totals 12 residues. The germline CDR1 and CDR2 sequences are MNHNS and SASEGT. V lost 8 bases, J lost 6 bases, and 12 bases lay in between. CDR3 amino acids: CASATRSDTQYF. For the CDR3, the DNA is TGTGCCAGCGCCACTAGATCCGATACGCAGTATTTT.

This clonotype has at least ten counts. CDR3 coding DNA: TGTGCCAGCAGCTCCGGACAGGGGGCGTATGGCTACACCTTC. This gives the protein CASSSGQGAYGYTF. The chain couples TRBV11-2 to TRBJ1-2, with TRBD1 matching 11 bases. Germline CDR1 SGHAT, CDR2 FQNNGV. V lost 4 bases, J lost 5 bases, and 3 bases stayed unmatched. The CDR3 has 14 residues.

Regarding this clonotype: One base away lies a much larger clone, so this may be a sequencing read error. This rearrangement joins TRBV10-2 to TRBJ2-1, with D unresolved. The CDR3 loop spans 14 amino acids. The germline CDR1 and CDR2 sequences are WSHSY and SAAADI. CDR3: CASQRQATGNERFF. The CDR3 DNA reads as TGCGCCAGCCAGAGGCAGGCGACGGGCAATGAGCGGTTCTTC.

There are many counts of this clonotype. The V and J genes are TRBV9 and TRBJ1-4; D unclear. CDR3 length: 14 residues. V shed 3 bases and J shed 7 bases, with 13 bases lying between them. Germline V lookup: CDR1 SGDLS, CDR2 YYNGEE. The DNA for the CDR3 is TGTGCCAGCAGCGGACCCCAGACGGGTGAAAAACTGTTTTTT. Amino acid sequence: CASSGPQTGEKLFF.

The rearrangement joins TRBV2 to TRBJ1-1; no clear D gene. The V end lost 8 bases, the J end lost 1 base, and 11 bases lay between the germline ends. The CDR3 runs to 13 residues. CDR1 SNHLY and CDR2 FYNNEI come from the germline V gene. Here the CDR3 reads CASRGDANTEAFF. For the CDR3, the DNA is TGTGCCAGCCGCGGGGATGCGAACACTGAAGCTTTCTTT.

This clonotype was recorded at least ten times. The chain uses TRBV2 and TRBJ2-5; D call uncertain. The CDR3 has 11 residues. CDR1 SNHLY and CDR2 FYNNEI come from the germline V gene. With 4 bases removed from V and 2 bases from J, the gap between germline ends came to 2 bases. The CDR3 region has the DNA TGTGCCAGCAGTGGTCAAGAGACCCAGTACTTC. Translated: CASSGQETQYF. The complete variable domain, with remaining parts taken from reference TRBV2 and TRBJ2-5, reads EPEVTQTPSHQVTQMGQEVILRCVPISNHLYFYWYRQILGQKVEFLVSFYNNEISEKSEIFDDQFSVERPDGSNFTLKIRSTKLEDSAMYFCASSGQETQYFGPGTRLLVL.

At least ten counts were recorded for this clonotype. The chain recombines TRBV6-1 with TRBJ1-5; 9 bases line up with TRBD1. This CDR3 contains 14 residues. The J segment lost 4 bases and the V segment lost 7 bases, leaving 5 bases of the junction unmatched. Germline values: CDR1 MNHNS, CDR2 SASEGT. The CDR3 bases are TGTGCCAGCATATGGACAGGGGAGAATCAGCCCCAGCATTTT. Residues: CASIWTGENQPQHF.

For this clonotype: The CDR3 end shows no conserved phenylalanine or tryptophan, and so a read error is likely. The limits of the CDR3 on the DNA are not certain, so only TCRdb's listed CDR3 is given. The chain employs TRBV11-2 and TRBJ2-5. Germline CDR1 reads SGHAT; CDR2 reads FQNNGV. From its first to its last residue, the CDR3 has 13 amino acids. This CDR3 reads CASSLRSQETQCL.

This clonotype appeared many times. The chain combines TRBV20-1 with TRBJ1-5; 8 nucleotides align to TRBD1. Germline CDR1 reads DFQATT; CDR2 reads SNEGSKA (reference sequence). V lost 5 bases and J lost 6; bases outside the gene matches: 21. The CDR3 consists of 18 residues. The CDR3 reads CSADPLDRTGNGGQPQHF. For the CDR3, the DNA is TGCAGTGCTGACCCACTGGACAGGACAGGGAATGGCGGTCAGCCCCAGCATTTT.

The CDR3 DNA sequence: TGTGCCAGCAGCTTAGCACAGGGGGTTCTTTTCGATGGCTACACCTTC. It translates to CASSLAQGVLFDGYTF. This chain connects TRBV7-9 to TRBJ1-2; TRBD1 aligns across 8 bases. Looked up from germline, CDR1 is SEHNR and CDR2 is FQNEAQ (reference sequence). This CDR3 has 16 amino acids. J gave up 6 bases and V 0 bases, and 9 bases lay outside the gene matches.

About this clonotype itself: This CDR3 fails to terminate in the conserved phenylalanine or tryptophan, so it likely reflects a read error. This chain joins TRBV3-1 and TRBJ2-7, with TRBD2 as a possible D gene (5 bases). Trimming stripped 0 bases from V and 0 bases from J, with 12 bases between. The CDR3 has 16 residues. Germline loops: CDR1 LGHDT, CDR2 YNNKEL (reference sequence). CDR3 nucleotide sequence: TGTGCCAGCAGCCAAGACTGGACTGTTAGCTCCTACGAGCAGTACCTC. As protein: CASSQDWTVSSYEQYL.

Many counts were recorded for this clonotype. The chain recombines TRBV11-2 with TRBJ1-2; D is uncertain. The V and J ends lost 5 bases and 6 bases respectively, with 16 bases between them. The CDR3 spans 14 residues. Germline V CDR1 and CDR2: SGHAT, FQNNGV. The CDR3 loop is CASSVADPKNGYTF. The DNA of the CDR3 is TGTGCCAGCAGCGTCGCAGACCCGAAGAATGGCTACACCTTC.

Many counts were recorded for this clonotype. The V call is TRBV4-1, the J call TRBJ1-6; no definite D call. The CDR3 is made up of 14 amino acids. Germline-derived CDR1 and CDR2 are MGHRA and YSYEKL. Trimming removed 0 bases at V and 13 bases at J, with 13 bases between. In DNA form, the CDR3 reads TGCGCCAGCAGCCAAGATTGGTCCAGGCTCCCCCTCCACTTT. Protein: CASSQDWSRLPLHF.

This clonotype has ten or more counts. The V call is TRBV5-1, the J call TRBJ2-1; 10 bases match TRBD2. J lost 8 bases, V lost 5 bases, and 10 bases had no gene match. This CDR3 spans 15 amino acids. The germline CDR1 and CDR2 sequences are SGHRS and YFSETQ. CDR3 residues: CASRLWLAGAHEQFF. Written as DNA, the CDR3 is TGCGCCAGCAGGTTATGGCTAGCGGGAGCCCATGAGCAGTTCTTC. Based on the CDR3 plus reference TRBV5-1 and TRBJ2-1, the full variable domain is KAGVTQTPRYLIKTRGQQVTLSCSPISGHRSVSWYQQTPGQGLQFLFEYFSETQRNKGNFPGRFSGRQFSNSRSEMNVSTLELGDSALYLCASRLWLAGAHEQFFGPGTRLTVL.

This clonotype was seen repeatedly, ten times or more. The junction and the germline gene differ at one end; a read error may be behind it. The rearrangement links TRBV11-1 to TRBJ1-2, with D possibly matching TRBD1 (5 bases). Per germline, CDR1 SGHAT and CDR2 FQDESV (reference sequence). The CDR3 extends over 12 amino acids. The CDR3 loop is CASSFRDRTLVW. Here the CDR3 DNA reads TGTGCCAGCAGCTTCCGGGACCGAACCCTAGTGTGG.

The chain employs TRBV6-1 and TRBJ1-5; unclear D gene. Germline V gene data show CDR1 as MNHNS and CDR2 as SASEGT. The V end lost 6 bases, the J end lost 6 bases, and 18 bases lay between the germline ends. CDR3 size: 15 residues. The CDR3 here is CASRVDSHPSQPQHF. The DNA of the CDR3 is TGTGCCAGCAGGGTAGACTCACACCCCAGTCAGCCCCAGCATTTT.

This clonotype has ten or more counts. The chain has TRBV20-1 and TRBJ1-6, with D unresolved. CDR3 length equals 14 residues. CDR1 and CDR2 (germline): DFQATT, SNEGSKA (reference sequence). V dropped 6 bases and J dropped 0 bases, with 9 bases sitting between them. Written as DNA, the CDR3 is TGCAGTGCCCTGAAGAGCTCCTATAATTCACCCCTCCACTTT. It yields the protein CSALKSSYNSPLHF.

This clonotype appeared many times. V usage is TRBV10-2 and J usage is TRBJ2-1; no clear D. V lost 8 bases, J lost 6 bases, and 11 bases lay in between. The length of the CDR3 is 12 residues. The V gene's germline CDR1 is WSHSY and CDR2 SAAADI. In DNA form, the CDR3 reads TGCGCCAGCCTTTCTTATGGCAATGAGCAGTTCTTC. It encodes CASLSYGNEQFF.

As for this clonotype: Since no conserved phenylalanine or tryptophan closes the CDR3, a read error is the likely cause. The chain combines TRBV3-1 with TRBJ1-2, with TRBD1 matching 10 bases. Germline lookup yields CDR1 LGHDT and CDR2 YNNKEL (reference sequence). The ends lost 5 bases at V and 3 bases at J; junction bases unmatched: 6. The CDR3 length is 15 residues. Here the CDR3 reads CASSAGGQGYYGYTS. The CDR3 DNA is TGTGCCAGCAGCGCCGGGGGACAGGGGTACTATGGCTACACCTCC.

This clonotype showed up many times. The chain combines TRBV5-1 with TRBJ1-3; 7 nucleotides match TRBD1. In germline, CDR1 is SGHRS, CDR2 YFSETQ. Trimming took 3 bases from V and 0 from J; bases not matched to a gene: 6. This CDR3 contains 16 residues. The CDR3 sequence is CASSWDSLSSGNTIYF. The CDR3 region has the DNA TGCGCCAGCAGCTGGGACAGCCTGAGCTCTGGAAACACCATATATTTT.

In its sample, this clonotype was seen many times. CDR3 DNA sequence: TGCGCCAGCAGCTTGGAGGGGACTAGAGGGCCAGATACGCAGTATTTT. Its translation: CASSLEGTRGPDTQYF. The J gene is TRBJ2-3, the V gene TRBV5-1, with 8 bases fitting TRBD2. Germline CDR1 reads SGHRS; CDR2 reads YFSETQ. The CDR3 length is 16 residues. The V and J ends lost 0 bases and 4 bases, in that order; junction bases with no gene match: 7.

This clonotype has ten or more counts. This chain connects TRBV4-1 to TRBJ2-1; D remains ambiguous. V lost 1 base to trimming and J lost 8 bases, with 6 bases between them. The V gene's germline CDR1 is MGHRA and CDR2 YSYEKL. CDR3 length: 12 amino acids. The CDR3 reads CASSQGADEQFF. The CDR3 nucleotides are TGCGCCAGCAGCCAAGGTGCAGATGAGCAGTTCTTC.

In its sample, this clonotype was seen many times. The chain links TRBV20-1 to TRBJ2-7; 11 bases agree with TRBD2. The CDR3 consists of 18 residues. Trimming at V came to 5 bases and at J to 4 bases, leaving 19 bases not matched to a gene. The germline V gene encodes CDR1 DFQATT and CDR2 SNEGSKA (reference sequence). The CDR3 coding sequence is TGCAGTGCTGAAACTCTGACTAGCGGGAAAACTCTCCCATACGAGCAGTACTTC. This gives the protein CSAETLTSGKTLPYEQYF.

This clonotype has ten or more counts. This chain uses TRBV30 with TRBJ2-5; D gene unclear. V lost 0 bases, J lost 2 bases, and 1 base lay in between. The V gene's germline CDR1 is GTSNPN and CDR2 SVGIG (reference sequence). The CDR3 has 11 residues. CDR3 DNA: TGTGCCTGGAGTGTACAAGAGACCCAGTACTTC. It translates to CAWSVQETQYF.

The CDR3 region has the DNA TGTGCCTGGATCTTAGGAACTGAAGCTTTCTTT. Its translation is CAWILGTEAFF. V gene TRBV30 combines with J gene TRBJ1-1; D is undetermined. Germline V gene sequence: CDR1 GTSNPN, CDR2 SVGIG (reference sequence). The CDR3 extends over 11 amino acids. V was pared by 4 bases and J by 5 bases, with 8 bases between.

The V gene is TRBV6-1, the J gene TRBJ1-5; D unclear. The V end was cut by 10 bases, the J end by 2 bases, with 18 bases between. Germline CDR1 MNHNS, CDR2 SASEGT. The CDR3 loop spans 15 amino acids. In DNA form, the CDR3 reads TGTGCCAACAAGAGTGGTCAGCATGGCAATCAGCCCCAGCATTTT. It codes for CANKSGQHGNQPQHF.

This clonotype was detected many times. J is TRBJ1-4 and V is TRBV20-1; D is ambiguous. Trimming stripped 2 bases from V and 6 bases from J, with 10 bases between. The CDR3 covers 13 residues. Germline V lookup: CDR1 DFQATT, CDR2 SNEGSKA (reference sequence). CDR3 nucleotide sequence: TGCAGTGCTAGAAGGCTGGAAGATGAAAAACTGTTTTTT. Protein: CSARRLEDEKLFF.